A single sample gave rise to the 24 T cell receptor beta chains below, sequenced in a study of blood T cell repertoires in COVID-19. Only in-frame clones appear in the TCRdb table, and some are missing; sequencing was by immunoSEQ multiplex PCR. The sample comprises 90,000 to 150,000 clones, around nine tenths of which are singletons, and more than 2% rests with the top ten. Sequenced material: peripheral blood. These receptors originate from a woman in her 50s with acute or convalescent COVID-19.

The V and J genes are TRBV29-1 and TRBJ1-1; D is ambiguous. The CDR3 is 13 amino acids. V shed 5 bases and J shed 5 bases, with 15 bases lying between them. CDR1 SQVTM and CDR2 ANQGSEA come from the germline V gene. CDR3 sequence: CSVIPRGGTEAFF. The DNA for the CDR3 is TGCAGCGTTATACCCCGGGGAGGGACTGAAGCTTTCTTT.

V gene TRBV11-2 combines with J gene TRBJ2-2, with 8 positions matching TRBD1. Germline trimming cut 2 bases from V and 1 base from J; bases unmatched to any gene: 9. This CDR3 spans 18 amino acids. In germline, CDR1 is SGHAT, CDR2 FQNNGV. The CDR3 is CASSLIFLGTGNTGELFF. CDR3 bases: TGTGCCAGCAGCTTAATCTTTCTGGGGACAGGGAACACCGGGGAGCTGTTTTTT.

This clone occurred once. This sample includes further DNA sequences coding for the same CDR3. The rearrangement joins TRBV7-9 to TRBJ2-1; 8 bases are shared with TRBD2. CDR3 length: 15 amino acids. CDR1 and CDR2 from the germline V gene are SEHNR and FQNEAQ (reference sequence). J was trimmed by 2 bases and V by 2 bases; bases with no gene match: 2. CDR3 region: CASSLLAGPYNEQFF. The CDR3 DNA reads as TGTGCCAGCAGCTTATTAGCGGGACCCTACAATGAGCAGTTCTTC.

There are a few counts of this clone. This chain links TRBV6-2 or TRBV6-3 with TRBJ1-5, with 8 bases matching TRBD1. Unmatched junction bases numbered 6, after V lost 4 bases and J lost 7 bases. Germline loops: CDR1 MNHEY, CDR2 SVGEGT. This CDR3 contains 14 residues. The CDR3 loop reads CASSSRGPGQPQHF. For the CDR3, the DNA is TGTGCCAGCAGTTCCAGGGGGCCTGGGCAGCCCCAGCATTTT.

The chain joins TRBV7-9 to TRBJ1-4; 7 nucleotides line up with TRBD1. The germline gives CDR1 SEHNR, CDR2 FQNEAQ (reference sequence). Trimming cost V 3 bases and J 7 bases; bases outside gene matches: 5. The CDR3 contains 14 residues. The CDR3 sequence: CASSFTQGSEKLFF. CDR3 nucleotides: TGTGCCAGCAGCTTCACACAGGGGAGTGAAAAACTGTTTTTT.

CDR3 residues: CASSRLAGGPGQETQYF. In nucleotides, the CDR3 is TGTGCCAGCAGCCGACTAGCGGGAGGGCCGGGGCAAGAGACCCAGTACTTC. The chain is built from TRBV21-1 and TRBJ2-5; the DNA was not compared with TRBD2, the D call given in the table. TRBV21-1 is given as a pseudogene. This CDR3 has 17 amino acids.

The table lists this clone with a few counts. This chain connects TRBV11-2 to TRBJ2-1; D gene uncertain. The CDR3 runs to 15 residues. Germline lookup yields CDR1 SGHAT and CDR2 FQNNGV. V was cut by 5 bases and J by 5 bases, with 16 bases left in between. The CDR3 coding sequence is TGTGCCAGCAGCGACCTGAGGAAGTCTAACAATGAGCAGTTCTTC. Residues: CASSDLRKSNNEQFF.

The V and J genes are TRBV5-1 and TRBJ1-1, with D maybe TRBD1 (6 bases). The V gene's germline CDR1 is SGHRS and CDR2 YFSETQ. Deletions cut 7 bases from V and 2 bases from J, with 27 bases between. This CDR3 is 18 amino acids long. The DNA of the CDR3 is TGCGCCAGCGCTCAACAGCCGGTAGGGCAGGGGAGAAACACTGAAGCTTTCTTT. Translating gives CASAQQPVGQGRNTEAFF.

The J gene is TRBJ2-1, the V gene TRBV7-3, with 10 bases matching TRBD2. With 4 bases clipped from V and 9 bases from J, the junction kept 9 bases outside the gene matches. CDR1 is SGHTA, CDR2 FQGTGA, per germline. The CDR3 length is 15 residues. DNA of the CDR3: TGTGCCAGCAGCTCCCAAGCGGGGGGGCTTAGTGAGCAGTTCTTC. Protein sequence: CASSSQAGGLSEQFF.

The CDR3 DNA sequence: TGTGCCATCAATCTGGGACAGGGGGACTATGGCTACACCTTC. Translation: CAINLGQGDYGYTF. The V and J genes are TRBV10-3 and TRBJ1-2, with 11 bases identical to TRBD1. Trimming at V came to 7 bases and at J to 3 bases, leaving 4 bases not matched to a gene. Germline-derived CDR1 and CDR2 are ENHRY and SYGVKD. The CDR3 is 14 residues long.

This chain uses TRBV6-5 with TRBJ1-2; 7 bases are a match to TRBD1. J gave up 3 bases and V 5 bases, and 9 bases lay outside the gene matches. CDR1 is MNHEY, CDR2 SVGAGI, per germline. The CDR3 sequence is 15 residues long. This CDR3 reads CASSKYTGVDYGYTF. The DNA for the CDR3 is TGTGCCAGCAGTAAATATACAGGGGTGGACTATGGCTACACCTTC.

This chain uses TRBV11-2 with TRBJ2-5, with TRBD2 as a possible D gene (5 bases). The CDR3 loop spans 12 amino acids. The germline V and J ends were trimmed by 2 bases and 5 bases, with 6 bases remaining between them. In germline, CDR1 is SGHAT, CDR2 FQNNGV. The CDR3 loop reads CASSLTGETQYF. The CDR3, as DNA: TGTGCCAGCAGCTTAACGGGGGAGACCCAGTACTTC.

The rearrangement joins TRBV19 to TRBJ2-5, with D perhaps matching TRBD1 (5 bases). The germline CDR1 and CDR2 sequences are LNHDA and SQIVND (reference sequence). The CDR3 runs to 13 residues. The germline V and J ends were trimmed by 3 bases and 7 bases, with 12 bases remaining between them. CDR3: CASSMDPQGTQYF. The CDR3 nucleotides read TGTGCCAGTAGTATGGATCCCCAGGGGACCCAGTACTTC.

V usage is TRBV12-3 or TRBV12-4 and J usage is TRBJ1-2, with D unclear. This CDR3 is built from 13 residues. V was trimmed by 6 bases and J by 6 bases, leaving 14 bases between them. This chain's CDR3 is CASRSNGFDGYTF. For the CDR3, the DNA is TGTGCCAGCAGATCCAACGGGTTCGATGGCTACACCTTC.

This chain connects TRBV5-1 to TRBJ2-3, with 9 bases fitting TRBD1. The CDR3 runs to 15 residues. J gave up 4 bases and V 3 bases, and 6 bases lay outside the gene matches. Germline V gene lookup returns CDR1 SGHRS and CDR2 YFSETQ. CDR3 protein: CASSSGTGKSDTQYF. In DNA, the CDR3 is TGCGCCAGCAGCTCCGGGACAGGGAAATCAGATACGCAGTATTTT. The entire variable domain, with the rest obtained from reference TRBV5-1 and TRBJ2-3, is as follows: KAGVTQTPRYLIKTRGQQVTLSCSPISGHRSVSWYQQTPGQGLQFLFEYFSETQRNKGNFPGRFSGRQFSNSRSEMNVSTLELGDSALYLCASSSGTGKSDTQYFGPGTRLTVL.

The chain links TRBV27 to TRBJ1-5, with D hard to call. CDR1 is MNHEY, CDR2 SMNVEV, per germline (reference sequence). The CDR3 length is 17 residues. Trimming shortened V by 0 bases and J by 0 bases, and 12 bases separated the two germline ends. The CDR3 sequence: CASSLSPPRYSNQPQHF. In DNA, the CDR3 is TGTGCCAGCAGTTTATCCCCGCCGAGGTATAGCAATCAGCCCCAGCATTTT.

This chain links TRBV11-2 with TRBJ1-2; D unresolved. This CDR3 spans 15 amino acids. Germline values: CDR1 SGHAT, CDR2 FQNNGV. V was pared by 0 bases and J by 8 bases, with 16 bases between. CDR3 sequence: CASSLESAPWAGYTF. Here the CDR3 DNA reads TGTGCCAGCAGCTTAGAATCTGCCCCTTGGGCCGGCTACACCTTC.

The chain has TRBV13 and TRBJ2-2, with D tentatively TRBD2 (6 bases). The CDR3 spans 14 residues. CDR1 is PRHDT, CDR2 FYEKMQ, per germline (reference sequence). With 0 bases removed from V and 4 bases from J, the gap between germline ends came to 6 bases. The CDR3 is CASSLGRGTGELFF. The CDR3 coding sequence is TGTGCCAGCAGCTTAGGGCGGGGCACCGGGGAGCTGTTTTTT. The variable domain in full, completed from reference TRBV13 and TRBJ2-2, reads AAGVIQSPRHLIKEKRETATLKCYPIPRHDTVYWYQQGPGQDPQFLISFYEKMQSDKGSIPDRFSAQQFSDYHSELNMSSLELGDSALYFCASSLGRGTGELFFGEGSRLTVL.

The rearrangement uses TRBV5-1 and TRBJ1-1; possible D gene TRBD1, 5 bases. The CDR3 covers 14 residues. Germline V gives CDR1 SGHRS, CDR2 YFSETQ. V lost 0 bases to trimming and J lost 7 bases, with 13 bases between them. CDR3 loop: CASSLETAGFEAFF. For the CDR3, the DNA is TGCGCCAGCAGCTTGGAGACGGCAGGGTTTGAAGCTTTCTTT.

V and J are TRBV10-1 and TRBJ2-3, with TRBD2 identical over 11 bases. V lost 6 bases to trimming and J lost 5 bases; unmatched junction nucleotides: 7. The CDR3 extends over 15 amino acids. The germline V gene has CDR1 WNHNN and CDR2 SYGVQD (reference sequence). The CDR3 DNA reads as TGCGCCAGCAGCCCACTAGCGGGAGATTTAGATACGCAGTATTTT. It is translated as CASSPLAGDLDTQYF.

The CDR3 nucleotides are TGTGCCAGTAGTATAAGCGAGGGAGAGACCCAGTACTTC. Protein product: CASSISEGETQYF. The chain has TRBV19 and TRBJ2-5; possible D gene TRBD2, 5 bases. The germline V gene has CDR1 LNHDA and CDR2 SQIVND (reference sequence). The CDR3 covers 13 residues. Trimming took off 2 bases at V and 4 bases at J, with 8 bases between the two ends.

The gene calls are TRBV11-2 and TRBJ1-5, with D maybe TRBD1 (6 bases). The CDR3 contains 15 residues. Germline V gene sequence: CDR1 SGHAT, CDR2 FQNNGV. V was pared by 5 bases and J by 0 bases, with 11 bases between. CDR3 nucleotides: TGTGCCAGCAGCAAGACAGGTCATAGCAATCAGCCCCAGCATTTT. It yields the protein CASSKTGHSNQPQHF.

CDR3 sequence: CASSLGDRDTEAFF. The CDR3 nucleotides are TGTGCCAGCAGCTTAGGGGACAGGGATACTGAAGCTTTCTTT. J is TRBJ1-1 and V is TRBV7-8; 9 nucleotides match TRBD1. V shed 1 base and J 5 bases; nucleotides not matched to a gene: 2. In germline, CDR1 is SGHVS, CDR2 FQNEAQ. The CDR3 is made up of 14 amino acids.

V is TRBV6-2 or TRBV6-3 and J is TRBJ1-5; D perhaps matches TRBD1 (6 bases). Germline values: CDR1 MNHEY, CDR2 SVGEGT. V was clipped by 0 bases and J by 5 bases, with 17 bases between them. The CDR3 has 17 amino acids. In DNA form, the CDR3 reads TGTGCCAGCAGTTACTCCTTTAAGCGGGGGGCCGATCAGCCCCAGCATTTT. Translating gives CASSYSFKRGADQPQHF.